This TCR beta chain derives from a study of shared clonotypes between healthy human individuals. Findings and caveats of the study: Larger richness was generally estimated for naive than memory subsets. Sequencing depth was expected to influence donor clonotype sharing.

In the source study's methods: Owing to the provision of junction-only sequences devoid of quality scores by immunoSEQ, filtering differed. The protocol was immunoSEQ multiplex PCR, while the TCRdb copy is restricted to in-frame clones and leaves out a portion. From that table come the V and J calls and clone size; the DNA was used to work out D and trimming. The sample lists over 1.4 million clones, over 95% occurring once. This clone was seen just once. The antigen is unknown. The same CDR3 arises from other DNA sequences in this sample as well. This CDR3 has 14 residues. With 8 bases clipped from V and 5 bases from J, the junction kept 7 bases outside the gene matches. CDR1 is SNHLY, CDR2 FYNNEI, per germline. Splitting the CD4+ cells yielded a CD45RA+ naive subset and a CD45RA-negative memory subset.

This clonotype was sampled from a man aged 30 to 39 in good health. V gene TRBV2 combines with J gene TRBJ2-2; the match to TRBD2 covers 8 bases. The specimen sequenced was naive CD4+ T cells sorted from blood. Subset of the sample: CD45RA+ positively selected. Written as DNA, the CDR3 is TGTGCCAGCTCGGAGACTAGCGTAACCGGGGAGCTGTTTTTT. Protein: CASSETSVTGELFF.